Shown below are 4 T cell receptor beta chains from a single sample sequenced in a study of T cells after posttransplantation cyclophosphamide. Data came from immunoSEQ multiplex PCR; TCRdb stores just in-frame clones and leaves some out. The sample holds about 30,000 clones, and no clone turns up only once. Sequencing was carried out using PBMCs. The receptors stem from a woman aged 55 to 70 in good health, CMV-negative, and a related stem cell transplant donor.

This rearrangement joins TRBV5-4 to TRBJ2-2; 14 bases align to TRBD2. The CDR3 runs to 18 residues. Germline lookup yields CDR1 SGHNT and CDR2 YYREEE (reference sequence). V was clipped by 4 bases and J by 6 bases; unmatched bases: 11. CDR3: CASSRGLAGENFAGELFF. The CDR3, as DNA: TGTGCCAGCAGCCGGGGACTAGCGGGAGAAAACTTCGCCGGGGAGCTGTTTTTT.

The CDR3 region has the DNA TGCGCCAGCAGCCAGGCAGGGGGCCAAGCTAATGAAAAACTGTTTTTT. It is translated as CASSQAGGQANEKLFF. The genes are TRBV4-1 and TRBJ1-4, with 8 nucleotides matching TRBD1. There are 16 residues in the CDR3. V trimming: 3 bases; J trimming: 3 bases; junction bases outside the gene matches: 6. Germline CDR1 reads MGHRA; CDR2 reads YSYEKL.

There are a few counts of this clone. The chain combines TRBV27 with TRBJ2-5, with 7 nucleotides matching TRBD2. This CDR3 has 18 amino acids. Per germline, CDR1 MNHEY and CDR2 SMNVEV (reference sequence). After removal of 6 bases from V and 2 bases from J, the junction contained 18 bases not matched to a gene. The CDR3 reads CASRQRVLASGIQETQYF. CDR3 DNA sequence: TGTGCCAGCAGACAACGGGTATTGGCTAGCGGTATTCAAGAGACCCAGTACTTC.

CDR3 sequence (DNA): TGTGCCACCAGTGATAAGGGGAGCACAGATACGCAGTATTTT. Translation gives CATSDKGSTDTQYF. The chain uses TRBV24-1 and TRBJ2-3, with D tentatively TRBD1 (5 bases). The germline V gene has CDR1 KGHDR and CDR2 SFDVKD. V lost 3 bases and J 0 bases, leaving 6 bases between the germline ends. The CDR3 totals 14 residues.